This TCR delta chain was recovered during a study of DNA immune sequencing with unique molecular identifiers (TCRdb year 2020). Notes on the research overall: Immunomagnetic cell separation was used to enrich gammadelta T cells from buffy coats, and the genomic DNA of the enriched gammadelta T cells was then sequenced. An ultrasensitive DNA-based TRD repertoire sequencing method using PCR-introduced unique molecular identifiers was developed and validated in the study. Fluorescence-activated cell sorting was used to enrich gammadelta T cells from the PBMC of under 11 healthy individuals. For the enriched versus non-enriched comparison, approximately 97 ng enriched gammadelta T-cell DNA and 0.95 to 1 ug non-enriched PBMC DNA were sequenced. Validation of the method was performed on synthetic reference molecules and on blood samples from healthy individuals. All donors were healthy individuals, and approximately 11 of the donors were profiled using sorted gammadelta T cells from peripheral blood. Results and caveats for the whole study, not just this receptor: Healthy donors differed in TRD repertoire diversity, and several donors were highly oligoclonal, meaning the top 5 clonotypes made up more than half of productive molecules. Among clonotypes from healthy donors, the most common TRD rearrangement was TRDV2 paired with TRDJ1. Novel TRD sequences not targeted by the primers cannot be detected with the primer-based approach.

The CDR3 contains 20 residues, cysteine and phenylalanine counted. Just the 60-base CDR3 DNA is kept, in frame starting at base 1. The CDR1 and CDR2 encoded by the germline V gene are GEAIGNYY and EKD. There are a few counts of this clone. Its antigen target is currently unknown. The protein TCRdb lists belongs to a much larger clone and differs from this DNA's translation at residue 4, which points to a read error; the protein shown is made from the DNA. The library was generated by multiplex PCR. A 32-plex assay with primers for all 8 TRDV and 4 TRDJ genes covering the CDR3 was used to amplify genomic DNA. A 12-nucleotide UMI was added during about 3 barcoding PCR cycles, followed by a second PCR with Illumina adapter primers. AMPure XP beads were used to purify the libraries, whose quality was checked on a Fragment Analyzer using the HS NGS Fragment kit. Sequencing was run on an Illumina MiniSeq mid-output kit with around 20% PhiX and 150 cycles of paired-end reads. In the original analysis: MIGEC version 1.2.9 was used to process the reads, grouping reads by UMI and building error-corrected consensus sequences. Post-processing used modified VDJtools version 1.2.1 scripts and the tcR R package. In TCRdb, clones were called once more from the public reads by CATT, and rows of identical DNA were later combined. The V and J calls follow TCRdb's processing rather than the paper's. The sample has some 4,500 delta-chain clones on record, 10% to 15% of them singletons. The ten biggest clones cover around 53% of the sample.

This TCR derives from a human donor in good health. The chain was built from TRDV2 and TRDJ1; a stretch of 8 junction bases matches TRDD3. Sequencing used gamma-delta T cells enriched from blood buffy coat, or unenriched PBMCs (not recorded which). The DNA is as follows: TGTGCCTGTTACACCCTGAGGGTTTCTGGGGGACACGAGTACACCGATAAACTCATCTTT. This translates into CACYTLRVSGGHEYTDKLIF.